This TCR beta chain was documented in a study of T cells in localized non-small cell lung cancer. Remarks on this clone: Antigen unknown.

Clones were sequenced by immunoSEQ multiplex PCR, and TCRdb holds only the in-frame ones, with some missing. The repertoire includes 37,000 or so clones, 80% to 90% of them detected once, and roughly 2.5% sits in the top ten. Study-level points and caveats: Adjacent lung tissue had a median 57 of the top 100 clones found in the tumor.

This CDR3 comprises 16 residues. The ends lost 2 bases at V and 5 bases at J; junction bases unmatched: 8. Germline loops: CDR1 MDHEN, CDR2 SYDVKM. The input for sequencing was peripheral blood, taken before any cancer treatment. This chain links TRBV28 with TRBJ2-5, with 10 bases that match TRBD2. The sequence derives from a woman aged 35 to 69 with stage I lung adenocarcinoma. The CDR3: CASSLRGLAAPETQYF. In DNA, the CDR3 is TGTGCCAGCAGTTTAAGAGGACTAGCGGCTCCCGAGACCCAGTACTTC.